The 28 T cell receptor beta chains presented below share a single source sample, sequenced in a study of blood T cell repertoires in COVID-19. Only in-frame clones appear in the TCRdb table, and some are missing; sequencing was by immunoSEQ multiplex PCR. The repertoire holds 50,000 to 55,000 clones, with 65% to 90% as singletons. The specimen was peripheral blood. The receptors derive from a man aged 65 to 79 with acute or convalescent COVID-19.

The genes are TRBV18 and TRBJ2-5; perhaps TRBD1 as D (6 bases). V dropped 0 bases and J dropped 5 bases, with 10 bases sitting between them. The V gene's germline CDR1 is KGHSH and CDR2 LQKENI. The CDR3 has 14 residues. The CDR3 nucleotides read TGTGCCAGCTCACCACCGACAGGCCACGAGACCCAGTACTTC. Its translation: CASSPPTGHETQYF.

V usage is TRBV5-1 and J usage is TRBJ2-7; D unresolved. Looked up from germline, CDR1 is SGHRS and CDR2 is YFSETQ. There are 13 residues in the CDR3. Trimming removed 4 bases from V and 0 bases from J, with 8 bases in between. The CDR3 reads CASSPTSSYEQYF. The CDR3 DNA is TGCGCCAGCAGCCCAACGAGCTCCTACGAGCAGTACTTC.

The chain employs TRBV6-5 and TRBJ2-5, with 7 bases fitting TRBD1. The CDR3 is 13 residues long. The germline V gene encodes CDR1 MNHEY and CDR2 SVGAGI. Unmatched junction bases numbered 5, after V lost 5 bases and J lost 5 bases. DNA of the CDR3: TGTGCCAGCAGTCGAGGACAGGCGGAGACCCAGTACTTC. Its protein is CASSRGQAETQYF.

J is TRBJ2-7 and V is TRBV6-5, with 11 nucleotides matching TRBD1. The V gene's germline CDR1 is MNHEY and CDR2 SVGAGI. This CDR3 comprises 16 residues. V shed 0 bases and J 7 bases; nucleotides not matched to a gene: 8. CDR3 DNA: TGTGCCAGCAGTTACTCTAACAAAGGGACAGGGGGAGAGCAGTACTTC. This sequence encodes CASSYSNKGTGGEQYF.

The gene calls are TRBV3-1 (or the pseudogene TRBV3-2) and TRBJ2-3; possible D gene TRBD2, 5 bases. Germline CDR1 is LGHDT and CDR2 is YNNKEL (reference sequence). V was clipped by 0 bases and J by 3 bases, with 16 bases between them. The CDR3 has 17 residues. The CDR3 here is CASSQDLGDRGTDTQYF. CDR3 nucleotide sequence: TGTGCCAGCAGCCAAGATTTGGGAGATCGGGGAACAGATACGCAGTATTTT.

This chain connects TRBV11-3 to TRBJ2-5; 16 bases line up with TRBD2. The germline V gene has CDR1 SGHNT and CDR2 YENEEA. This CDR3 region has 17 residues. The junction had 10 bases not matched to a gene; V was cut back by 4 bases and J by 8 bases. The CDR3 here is CASSSLTGTSGRGTQYF. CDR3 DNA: TGTGCCAGCAGCTCGCTCACCGGGACTAGCGGGAGGGGCACCCAGTACTTC.

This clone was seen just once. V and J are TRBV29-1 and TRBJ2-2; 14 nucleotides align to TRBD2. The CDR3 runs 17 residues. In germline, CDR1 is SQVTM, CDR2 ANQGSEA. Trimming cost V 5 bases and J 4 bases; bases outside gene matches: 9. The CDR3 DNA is TGCAGCGTTATGCCCCCGGGACTAGCGGGAGTCACCGGGGAGCTGTTTTTT. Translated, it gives CSVMPPGLAGVTGELFF.

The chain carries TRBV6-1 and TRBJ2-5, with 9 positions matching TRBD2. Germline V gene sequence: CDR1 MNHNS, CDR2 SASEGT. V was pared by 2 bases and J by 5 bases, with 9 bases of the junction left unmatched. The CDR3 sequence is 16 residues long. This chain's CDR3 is CASSETFRLAGETQYF. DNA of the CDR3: TGTGCCAGCAGTGAAACATTCAGGCTAGCGGGGGAGACCCAGTACTTC.

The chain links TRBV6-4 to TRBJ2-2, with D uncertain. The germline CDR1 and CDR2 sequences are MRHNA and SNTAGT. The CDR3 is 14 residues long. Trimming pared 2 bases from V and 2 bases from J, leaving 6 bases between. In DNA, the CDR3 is TGTGCCAGCAGTGACCAACACAACACCGGGGAGCTGTTTTTT. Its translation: CASSDQHNTGELFF.

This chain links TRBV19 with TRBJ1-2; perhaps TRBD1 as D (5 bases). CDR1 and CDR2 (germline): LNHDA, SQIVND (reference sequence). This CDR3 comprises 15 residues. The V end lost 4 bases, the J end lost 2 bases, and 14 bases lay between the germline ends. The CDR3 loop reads CASSSPGPINYGYTF. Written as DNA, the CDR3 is TGTGCCAGTAGTAGCCCAGGGCCTATAAACTATGGCTACACCTTC.

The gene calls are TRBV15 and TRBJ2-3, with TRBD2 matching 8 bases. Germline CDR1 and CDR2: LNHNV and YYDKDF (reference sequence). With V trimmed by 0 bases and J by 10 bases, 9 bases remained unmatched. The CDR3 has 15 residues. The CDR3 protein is CATSRDVSGSSPQYF. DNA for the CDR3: TGTGCCACCAGCAGAGATGTGAGCGGGAGTTCCCCGCAGTATTTT.

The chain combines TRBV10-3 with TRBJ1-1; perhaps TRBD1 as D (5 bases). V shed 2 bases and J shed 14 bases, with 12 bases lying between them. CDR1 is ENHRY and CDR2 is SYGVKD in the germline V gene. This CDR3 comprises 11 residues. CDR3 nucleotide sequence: TGTGCCATCAGTGAGGGGGGGAGGATGTTCTTT. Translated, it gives CAISEGGRMFF.

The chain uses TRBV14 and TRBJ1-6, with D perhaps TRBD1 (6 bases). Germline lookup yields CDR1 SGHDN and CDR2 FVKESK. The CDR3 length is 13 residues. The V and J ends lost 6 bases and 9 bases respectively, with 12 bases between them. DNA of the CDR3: TGTGCCAGCAGTCCGGGACATGTTTCACCCCTCCACTTT. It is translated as CASSPGHVSPLHF.

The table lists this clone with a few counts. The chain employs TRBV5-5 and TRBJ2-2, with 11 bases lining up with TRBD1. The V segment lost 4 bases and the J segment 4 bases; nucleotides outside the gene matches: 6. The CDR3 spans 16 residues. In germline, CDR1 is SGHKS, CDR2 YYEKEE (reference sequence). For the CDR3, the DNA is TGTGCCAGCAGCCACCAGGACAGGGGGCTCACCGGGGAGCTGTTTTTT. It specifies CASSHQDRGLTGELFF.

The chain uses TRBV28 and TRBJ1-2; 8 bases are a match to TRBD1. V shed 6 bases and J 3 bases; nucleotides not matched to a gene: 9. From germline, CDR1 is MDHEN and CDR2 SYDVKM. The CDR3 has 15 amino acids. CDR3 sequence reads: CASSPAGGEYYGYTF. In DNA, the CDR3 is TGTGCCAGCAGCCCAGCAGGGGGCGAGTACTATGGCTACACCTTC.

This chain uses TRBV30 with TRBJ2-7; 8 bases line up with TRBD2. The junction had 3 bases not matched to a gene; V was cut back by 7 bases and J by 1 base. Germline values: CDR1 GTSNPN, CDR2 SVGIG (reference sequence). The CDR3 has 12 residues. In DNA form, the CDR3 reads TGTGCCTTCAGCGGGAGTTCCTACGAGCAGTACTTC. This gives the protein CAFSGSSYEQYF.

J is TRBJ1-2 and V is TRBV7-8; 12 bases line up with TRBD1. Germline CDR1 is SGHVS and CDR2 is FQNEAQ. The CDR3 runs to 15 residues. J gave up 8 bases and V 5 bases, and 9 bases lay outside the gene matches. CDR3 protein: CASSREGTGGGGYTF. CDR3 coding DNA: TGTGCCAGCAGCCGAGAAGGGACAGGGGGCGGCGGCTACACCTTC.

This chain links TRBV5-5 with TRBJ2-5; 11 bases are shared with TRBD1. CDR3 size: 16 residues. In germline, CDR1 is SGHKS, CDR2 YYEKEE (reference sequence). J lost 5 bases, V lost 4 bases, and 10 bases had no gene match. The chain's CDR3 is CASSNPGTGGRETQYF. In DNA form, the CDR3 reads TGTGCCAGCAGCAATCCCGGGACAGGGGGGAGGGAGACCCAGTACTTC.

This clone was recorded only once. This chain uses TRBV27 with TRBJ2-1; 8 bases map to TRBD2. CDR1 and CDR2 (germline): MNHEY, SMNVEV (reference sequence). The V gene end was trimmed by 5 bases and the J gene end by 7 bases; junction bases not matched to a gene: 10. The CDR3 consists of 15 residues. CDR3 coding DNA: TGTGCCAGCAGTCCACACCAAGCGGGGGTAAATGAGCAGTTCTTC. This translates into CASSPHQAGVNEQFF.

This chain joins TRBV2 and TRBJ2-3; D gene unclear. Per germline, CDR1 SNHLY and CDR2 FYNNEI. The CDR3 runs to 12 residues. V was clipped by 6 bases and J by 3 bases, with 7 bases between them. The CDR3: CASRRITDTQYF. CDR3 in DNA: TGTGCCAGCAGGAGAATTACAGATACGCAGTATTTT.

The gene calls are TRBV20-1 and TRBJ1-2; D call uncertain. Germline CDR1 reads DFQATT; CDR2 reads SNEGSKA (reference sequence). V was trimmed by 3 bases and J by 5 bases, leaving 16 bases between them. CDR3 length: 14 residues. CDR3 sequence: CSASLEGAGYGYTF. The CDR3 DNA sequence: TGCAGTGCTAGTTTGGAGGGAGCGGGGTATGGCTACACCTTC.

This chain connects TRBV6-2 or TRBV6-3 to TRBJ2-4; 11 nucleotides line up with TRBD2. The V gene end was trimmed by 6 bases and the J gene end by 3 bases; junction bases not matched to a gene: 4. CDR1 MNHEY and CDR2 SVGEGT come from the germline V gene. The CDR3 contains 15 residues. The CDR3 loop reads CASSSLAGDKNIQYF. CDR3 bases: TGTGCCAGCAGCTCACTAGCGGGGGACAAAAACATTCAGTACTTC.

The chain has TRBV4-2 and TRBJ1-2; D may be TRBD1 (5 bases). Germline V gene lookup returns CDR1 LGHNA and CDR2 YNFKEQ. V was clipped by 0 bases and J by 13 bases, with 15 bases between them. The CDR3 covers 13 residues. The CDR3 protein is CASSQDQPGRLTF. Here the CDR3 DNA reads TGTGCCAGCAGCCAAGATCAGCCAGGGCGCCTCACCTTC.

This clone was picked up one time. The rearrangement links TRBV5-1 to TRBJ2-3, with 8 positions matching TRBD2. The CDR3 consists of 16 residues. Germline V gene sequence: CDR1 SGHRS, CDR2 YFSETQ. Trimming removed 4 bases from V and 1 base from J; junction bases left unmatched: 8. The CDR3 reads CASSPTSGVGTDTQYF. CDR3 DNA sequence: TGCGCCAGCAGCCCTACTAGCGGAGTGGGCACAGATACGCAGTATTTT.

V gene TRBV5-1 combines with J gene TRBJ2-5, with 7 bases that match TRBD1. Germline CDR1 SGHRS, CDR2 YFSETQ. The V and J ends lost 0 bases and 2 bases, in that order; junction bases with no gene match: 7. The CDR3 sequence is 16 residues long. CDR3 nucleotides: TGCGCCAGCAGCTTGGGGGACAGTCCAGGACAAGAGACCCAGTACTTC. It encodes CASSLGDSPGQETQYF. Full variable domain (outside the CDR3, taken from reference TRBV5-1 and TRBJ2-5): KAGVTQTPRYLIKTRGQQVTLSCSPISGHRSVSWYQQTPGQGLQFLFEYFSETQRNKGNFPGRFSGRQFSNSRSEMNVSTLELGDSALYLCASSLGDSPGQETQYFGPGTRLLVL.

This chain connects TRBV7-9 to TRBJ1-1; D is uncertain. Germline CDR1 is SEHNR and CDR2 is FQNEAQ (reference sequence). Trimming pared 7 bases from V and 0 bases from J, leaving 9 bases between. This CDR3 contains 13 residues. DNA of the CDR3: TGTGCCAGCACCAAGTACATGAACACTGAAGCTTTCTTT. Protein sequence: CASTKYMNTEAFF.

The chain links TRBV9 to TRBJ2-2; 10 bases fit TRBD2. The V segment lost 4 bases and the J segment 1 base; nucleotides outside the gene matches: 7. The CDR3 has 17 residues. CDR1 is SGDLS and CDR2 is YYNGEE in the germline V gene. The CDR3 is CASSPGLADRNTGELFF. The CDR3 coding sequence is TGTGCCAGCAGCCCAGGACTAGCGGACCGGAACACCGGGGAGCTGTTTTTT.

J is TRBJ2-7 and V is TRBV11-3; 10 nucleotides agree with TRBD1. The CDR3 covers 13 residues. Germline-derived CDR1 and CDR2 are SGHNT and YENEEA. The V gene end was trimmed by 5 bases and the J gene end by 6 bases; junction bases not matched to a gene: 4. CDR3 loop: CASSRDRGSEQYF. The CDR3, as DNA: TGTGCCAGCAGCCGGGACAGGGGCTCCGAGCAGTACTTC.